The clone carrying this T cell receptor beta chain has only a few counts. The sample is drawn from a study of blood T cells in healthy people across ages. Alongside a J-beta primer mix, a sample-barcoded 5' primer served in a second PCR lasting about 6 to 12 cycles. One entry per CDR3 protein results from TCRdb running MiXCR on the 5' RACE reads. The sample has around 600,000 distinct CDR3 sequences; 40% to 50% are singletons. The sequenced sample was blood. This receptor was obtained from a man older than 75 in good health.

As DNA, the CDR3 is TGTGCCAGCACCTTGCTAACCGGTGAAAAACTGTTTTTT. Translation gives CASTLLTGEKLFF. The V gene is TRBV7-9, the J gene TRBJ1-4; the D is unclear. CDR3 length: 13 residues. The V gene's germline CDR1 is SEHNR and CDR2 FQNEAQ (reference sequence). The V end lost 7 bases, the J end lost 7 bases, and 13 bases lay between the germline ends.